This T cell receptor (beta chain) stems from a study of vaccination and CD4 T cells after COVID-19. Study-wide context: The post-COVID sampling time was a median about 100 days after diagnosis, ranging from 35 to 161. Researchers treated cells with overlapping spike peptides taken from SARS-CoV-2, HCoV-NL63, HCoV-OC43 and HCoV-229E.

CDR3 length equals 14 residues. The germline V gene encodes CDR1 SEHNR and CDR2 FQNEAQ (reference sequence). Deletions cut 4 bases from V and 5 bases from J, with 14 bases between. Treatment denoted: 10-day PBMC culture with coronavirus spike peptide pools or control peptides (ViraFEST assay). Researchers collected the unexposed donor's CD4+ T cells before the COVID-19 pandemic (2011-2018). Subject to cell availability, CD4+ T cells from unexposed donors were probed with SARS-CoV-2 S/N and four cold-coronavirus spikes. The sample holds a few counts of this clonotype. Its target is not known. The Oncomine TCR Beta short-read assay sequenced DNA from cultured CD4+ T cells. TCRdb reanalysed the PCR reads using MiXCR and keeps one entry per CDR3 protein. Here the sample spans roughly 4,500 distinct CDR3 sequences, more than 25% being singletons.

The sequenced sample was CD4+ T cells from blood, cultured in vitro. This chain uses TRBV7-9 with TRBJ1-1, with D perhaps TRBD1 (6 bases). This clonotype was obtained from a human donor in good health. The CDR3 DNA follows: TGTGCCAGCAGCTCCGCTAGGGGGAGGACTGAAGCTTTCTTT. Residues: CASSSARGRTEAFF.